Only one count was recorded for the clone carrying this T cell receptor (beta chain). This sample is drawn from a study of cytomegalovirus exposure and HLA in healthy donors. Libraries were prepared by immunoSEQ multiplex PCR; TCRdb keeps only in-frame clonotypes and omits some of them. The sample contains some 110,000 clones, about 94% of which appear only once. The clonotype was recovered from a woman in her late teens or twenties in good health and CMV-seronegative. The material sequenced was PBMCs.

The CDR3 coding sequence is TGTGCCAGCAGCACCACAGGGGGGACTGGGGCCAACGTCCTGACTTTC. Protein product: CASSTTGGTGANVLTF. The chain uses TRBV28 and TRBJ2-6; 8 bases are a match to TRBD1. V lost 6 bases to trimming and J lost 2 bases; unmatched junction nucleotides: 6. The germline V gene encodes CDR1 MDHEN and CDR2 SYDVKM. This CDR3 contains 16 residues.